One and the same sample provided the 18 T cell receptor beta chains below, sequenced in a study of blood T cell repertoires in COVID-19. Generated by immunoSEQ multiplex PCR, the TCRdb table keeps only in-frame clones and is missing some. The sample records 200,000 to 300,000 clones, around 87% being singletons. Material: peripheral blood. The receptors derive from a woman aged 55-70 years with COVID-19, enrolled during active disease.

The rearrangement uses TRBV7-9 and TRBJ1-2; a weak D match, TRBD1 (6 bases). Germline V CDR1 and CDR2: SEHNR, FQNEAQ (reference sequence). CDR3 size: 17 residues. Trimming removed 1 base at V and 0 bases at J, with 15 bases between. As DNA, the CDR3 is TGTGCCAGCAGCTTAGGTGCAGGGGACGGGTCTAACTATGGCTACACCTTC. Protein: CASSLGAGDGSNYGYTF.

J is TRBJ2-7 and V is TRBV7-2; 11 positions agree with TRBD2. The CDR3 is made up of 15 amino acids. V lost 5 bases, J lost 6 bases, and 9 bases stayed unmatched. Germline V gene data show CDR1 as SGHTA and CDR2 as FQGNSA. The CDR3 sequence is CASSPGLAGGSEQYF. The CDR3 DNA reads as TGTGCCAGCAGCCCTGGGCTAGCGGGAGGATCCGAGCAGTACTTC.

The V call is TRBV5-1, the J call TRBJ1-5, with D possibly being TRBD1 (6 bases). V was trimmed by 0 bases and J by 1 base, leaving 8 bases between them. Germline CDR1 is SGHRS and CDR2 is YFSETQ. The CDR3 extends over 15 amino acids. The CDR3 DNA follows: TGCGCCAGCAGCTTGGTTGGGGGCAGCAATCAGCCCCAGCATTTT. The encoded protein is CASSLVGGSNQPQHF.

The rearrangement uses TRBV2 and TRBJ2-1; 10 nucleotides align to TRBD2. The CDR3 is 14 amino acids. Trimming cost V 9 bases and J 3 bases; bases outside gene matches: 5. CDR1 is SNHLY, CDR2 FYNNEI, per germline. The CDR3 bases are TGTGCCAGTGGCCTAGCGGGAGTCTACAATGAGCAGTTCTTC. Protein sequence: CASGLAGVYNEQFF.

The chain joins TRBV28 to TRBJ2-1; the match to TRBD2 covers 9 bases. This CDR3 spans 15 amino acids. CDR1 is MDHEN, CDR2 SYDVKM, per germline. V shed 6 bases and J 9 bases; nucleotides not matched to a gene: 12. The CDR3 loop reads CASRPSLAGAGEQFF. The CDR3 coding sequence is TGTGCCAGCAGACCCTCCTTAGCGGGGGCTGGTGAGCAGTTCTTC.

V gene TRBV28 combines with J gene TRBJ1-4, with 10 bases identical to TRBD1. V shed 4 bases, J shed 8 bases, and the junction held 13 bases outside the gene matches. The germline V gene has CDR1 MDHEN and CDR2 SYDVKM. The CDR3 has 17 amino acids. CDR3 bases: TGTGCCAGCAGTTCTCCGGGACAGGGGATTCCCTTGGAAAAACTGTTTTTT. Its translation is CASSSPGQGIPLEKLFF.

V gene TRBV27 combines with J gene TRBJ2-2; 7 bases map to TRBD1. Trimming cost V 6 bases and J 0 bases; bases outside gene matches: 10. From germline, CDR1 is MNHEY and CDR2 SMNVEV (reference sequence). This CDR3 spans 17 amino acids. CDR3 DNA: TGTGCCAGCAGGTCCCGCTCGGGACAGACGAACACCGGGGAGCTGTTTTTT. It encodes CASRSRSGQTNTGELFF.

This clone has a single count. V gene TRBV28 combines with J gene TRBJ1-1, with TRBD1 as a possible D gene (5 bases). The CDR3 has 13 amino acids. The ends were cut back, 5 bases at V and 4 bases at J, with 11 bases in the middle. CDR1 and CDR2 (germline): MDHEN, SYDVKM. The CDR3 spells CASSPRRGTEAFF. In nucleotides, the CDR3 is TGTGCCAGCAGTCCCCGGAGGGGCACTGAAGCTTTCTTT.

This clone was recorded a few times. The V gene is TRBV7-2, the J gene TRBJ1-2; TRBD1 is a possible D gene (6 bases). The CDR3 extends over 15 amino acids. V lost 5 bases, J lost 0 bases, and 13 bases lay in between. The V gene's germline CDR1 is SGHTA and CDR2 FQGNSA. The DNA of the CDR3 is TGTGCCAGCAGCGGCTCCGGGACAACTAACTATGGCTACACCTTC. Its translation is CASSGSGTTNYGYTF.

The chain links TRBV12-3 or TRBV12-4 to TRBJ1-2, with D possibly matching TRBD1 (6 bases). This CDR3 spans 13 amino acids. V was shortened by 6 bases and J by 7 bases, with 15 bases between the two germline ends. The CDR3: CASRRTVAGGYTF. The CDR3 DNA is TGTGCCAGCAGAAGGACAGTCGCCGGTGGCTACACCTTC.

The J gene is TRBJ1-1, the V gene TRBV6-5; D gene uncertain. Germline lookup yields CDR1 MNHEY and CDR2 SVGAGI. The CDR3 is 12 amino acids. The V end lost 8 bases, the J end lost 5 bases, and 12 bases lay between the germline ends. The CDR3 sequence: CASQLRGTEAFF. In DNA form, the CDR3 reads TGTGCCAGCCAATTACGAGGGACTGAAGCTTTCTTT.

For the CDR3, the DNA is TGTGCCAGCAGCCAAGACGTAGCCGCTGCTAACTATGGCTACACCTTC. This sequence encodes CASSQDVAAANYGYTF. The chain combines TRBV3-1 (or the pseudogene TRBV3-2) with TRBJ1-2; D uncertain. Germline loops: CDR1 LGHDT, CDR2 YNNKEL (reference sequence). CDR3 length: 16 residues. V lost 0 bases and J 0 bases, leaving 11 bases between the germline ends.

The chain is built from TRBV28 and TRBJ2-7, with TRBD2 matching over 13 bases. This CDR3 is built from 15 residues. The germline V gene has CDR1 MDHEN and CDR2 SYDVKM. V was clipped by 6 bases and J by 5 bases; unmatched bases: 7. The CDR3 region is CASRYPGLAGNEQYF. The CDR3 nucleotides are TGTGCCAGCAGGTATCCGGGACTAGCGGGAAACGAGCAGTACTTC. The full variable domain, in which reference TRBV28 and TRBJ2-7 provide the parts outside the CDR3, is DVKVTQSSRYLVKRTGEKVFLECVQDMDHENMFWYRQDPGLGLRLIYFSYDVKMKEKGDIPEGYSVSREKKERFSLILESASTNQTSMYLCASRYPGLAGNEQYFGPGTRLTVT.

V and J are TRBV6-6 and TRBJ1-3, with a weak D call TRBD1 (5 bases). The CDR3 is 14 residues long. The V end lost 2 bases, the J end lost 3 bases, and 8 bases lay between the germline ends. Germline CDR1 and CDR2: MNHNY and SVGAGI (reference sequence). This CDR3 is CASSYPGFGNTIYF. The CDR3 DNA sequence: TGTGCCAGCAGTTACCCAGGGTTTGGAAACACCATATATTTT.

The chain carries TRBV19 and TRBJ1-5, with D hard to call. The V and J ends lost 7 bases and 3 bases respectively, with 16 bases between them. The V gene's germline CDR1 is LNHDA and CDR2 SQIVND (reference sequence). The CDR3 covers 15 residues. The CDR3 here is CASKPGVTINQPQHF. CDR3 sequence (DNA): TGTGCCAGTAAGCCGGGAGTGACCATCAATCAGCCCCAGCATTTT.

The chain links TRBV7-2 to TRBJ2-7; possible D gene TRBD1, 6 bases. The V end lost 0 bases, the J end lost 3 bases, and 12 bases lay between the germline ends. Per the germline V gene, CDR1 is SGHTA and CDR2 is FQGNSA. The CDR3 length is 15 residues. CDR3 amino acids: CASSLAQGPHYEQYF. The CDR3 nucleotides read TGTGCCAGCAGCTTAGCGCAGGGGCCCCACTACGAGCAGTACTTC.

The gene calls are TRBV3-1 (or the pseudogene TRBV3-2) and TRBJ2-1; 7 nucleotides line up with TRBD1. V was pared by 4 bases and J by 10 bases, with 13 bases of the junction left unmatched. The CDR3 is 15 amino acids. Germline-derived CDR1 and CDR2 are LGHDT and YNNKEL (reference sequence). The CDR3 DNA is TGTGCCAGCAGCCCCCGGGACAGTGCCCGTGGCGAGCAGTTCTTC. Its translation: CASSPRDSARGEQFF.

The count of this clone is one. The chain recombines TRBV7-9 with TRBJ2-1; 13 bases agree with TRBD2. This CDR3 spans 16 amino acids. Unmatched junction bases numbered 8, after V lost 5 bases and J lost 7 bases. Germline loops: CDR1 SEHNR, CDR2 FQNEAQ (reference sequence). The CDR3 spells CASSPWTSGSRNEQFF. CDR3 in DNA: TGTGCCAGCAGCCCTTGGACTAGCGGGAGTAGGAATGAGCAGTTCTTC.